The clone carrying this T cell receptor (beta chain) appeared once. Its antigen is currently unknown. CDR1 is DFQATT and CDR2 is SNEGSKA in the germline V gene (reference sequence). V lost 1 base and J lost 2, with 7 bases in between. The CDR3 is 13 residues long. A J-beta primer mix and a sample-barcoded 5' primer were used in a second PCR of roughly 6 to 12 cycles. MiXCR was run by TCRdb on the 5' RACE reads, yielding one entry per CDR3 protein. The repertoire holds about 970,000 distinct CDR3 sequences, with roughly half as singletons. These data are taken from a study of blood T cells in healthy people across ages. General study findings and limits: Comparison with aged donors showed that long-lived donors had more naive CD4+ cells and higher diversity. Older age went with lower TCR beta diversity per million T cells, in a roughly linear way.

All donors came from Russia, were Caucasian and healthy, and spanned ages about 6 to 100. The source is a woman aged 60-70 years in good health. This chain links TRBV20-1 with TRBJ2-3, with D possibly matching TRBD2 (5 bases). The sample taken for sequencing was blood. The CDR3 DNA follows: TGCAGTGCTAGAGGGACTTTCACAGATACGCAGTATTTT. This gives the protein CSARGTFTDTQYF.